The 29 T cell receptor beta chains below come from one sample, sequenced in a study of radiation and T cells in renal cell carcinoma. Regarding time point: blood 4 weeks post-SBRT, at nephrectomy. Treatment reported: 15 Gy SBRT to primary tumor, nephrectomy 4 weeks later. Here immunoSEQ multiplex PCR was the method, and the copy in TCRdb shows in-frame clones only, minus some. The table includes some 30,000 clones, approximately 84% detected once. The sample in question was blood, obtained from a patient whose treatment included radiotherapy and nephrectomy. The receptors here all came from a man aged 55 to 70 with renal cell carcinoma.

The CDR3 sequence is CSVTTRDRSGDQPQHF. CDR3 bases: TGCAGCGTTACTACCCGGGACAGGTCGGGAGATCAGCCCCAGCATTTT. The chain carries TRBV29-1 and TRBJ1-5, with 8 nucleotides matching TRBD1. In germline, CDR1 is SQVTM, CDR2 ANQGSEA. Losses at the gene ends were 5 bases for V and 5 bases for J; bases not matched to a gene: 14. This CDR3 has 16 amino acids.

This chain joins TRBV27 and TRBJ1-5; D possibly corresponds to TRBD1 (5 bases). CDR1 and CDR2 from the germline V gene are MNHEY and SMNVEV (reference sequence). The length of the CDR3 is 15 residues. Trimming shortened V by 5 bases and J by 3 bases, and 14 bases separated the two germline ends. CDR3 sequence: CASSRIGGINQPQHF. The CDR3 nucleotides are TGTGCCAGCAGTCGGATTGGGGGGATCAATCAGCCCCAGCATTTT.

Many counts were recorded for this clone. The rearrangement links TRBV19 to TRBJ1-1, with TRBD1 matching over 8 bases. V lost 4 bases to trimming and J lost 3 bases; unmatched junction nucleotides: 7. Germline loops: CDR1 LNHDA, CDR2 SQIVND (reference sequence). The CDR3 sequence is 15 residues long. CDR3 bases: TGTGCCAGTAGTACCTCTGACAGGGGCGACACTGAAGCTTTCTTT. It encodes CASSTSDRGDTEAFF.

As to this clone: Other DNA sequences in the same sample also yield this CDR3. The genes are TRBV19 and TRBJ1-1, with D perhaps matching TRBD1 (5 bases). The CDR3 is 13 amino acids. Per the germline V gene, CDR1 is LNHDA and CDR2 is SQIVND (reference sequence). V was clipped by 4 bases and J by 2 bases, with 8 bases between them. The CDR3 loop reads CASSTQGNTEAFF. CDR3 nucleotide sequence: TGTGCCAGTAGTACTCAGGGTAACACTGAAGCTTTCTTT.

V gene TRBV7-9 combines with J gene TRBJ1-2; tentative D call: TRBD1 (6 bases). Deletions cut 0 bases from V and 5 bases from J, with 13 bases between. This CDR3 has 15 amino acids. Germline lookup yields CDR1 SEHNR and CDR2 FQNEAQ (reference sequence). CDR3 residues: CASSLAPQGGYGYTF. In DNA form, the CDR3 reads TGTGCCAGCAGCTTAGCCCCACAGGGTGGATATGGCTACACCTTC.

The chain recombines TRBV7-6 with TRBJ2-7; the D is unclear. V was clipped by 5 bases and J by 6 bases, with 20 bases between them. Looked up from germline, CDR1 is SGHVS and CDR2 is FNYEAQ. The CDR3 totals 15 residues. The CDR3 is CASSRKASGSSEQYF. CDR3 DNA: TGTGCCAGCAGCCGAAAGGCCAGTGGTAGCAGCGAGCAGTACTTC.

The chain employs TRBV6-6 and TRBJ1-2; D gene ambiguous. Trimming left V 2 bases short and J 5 bases short, with 9 bases between. This CDR3 contains 13 residues. Germline V CDR1 and CDR2: MNHNY, SVGAGI (reference sequence). The CDR3 bases are TGTGCCAGCAGTTACCCCGGATTATATGGCTACACCTTC. The encoded protein is CASSYPGLYGYTF.

In its sample, this clone was seen a few times. The CDR3 here is CSVRTGTSGSYEQYF. DNA for the CDR3: TGCAGCGTTCGGACGGGGACTAGCGGGAGTTACGAGCAGTACTTC. This chain links TRBV29-1 with TRBJ2-7; 14 bases agree with TRBD2. The V and J ends lost 5 bases and 4 bases, in that order; junction bases with no gene match: 7. The length of the CDR3 is 15 residues. The V gene's germline CDR1 is SQVTM and CDR2 ANQGSEA.

The chain recombines TRBV5-5 with TRBJ2-2, with D unclear. Germline CDR1 reads SGHKS; CDR2 reads YYEKEE (reference sequence). CDR3 size: 13 residues. V lost 2 bases and J lost 7, with 9 bases in between. The CDR3 region is CASSFTPSGELFF. The CDR3 DNA reads TGTGCCAGCAGCTTTACTCCGAGCGGGGAGCTGTTTTTT.

V usage is TRBV9 and J usage is TRBJ2-7; 8 positions agree with TRBD1. V lost 5 bases, J lost 2 bases, and 6 bases stayed unmatched. Germline V gives CDR1 SGDLS, CDR2 YYNGEE. The CDR3 extends over 14 amino acids. CDR3 amino acids: CASSPGQGPYEQYF. CDR3 DNA sequence: TGTGCCAGCAGTCCCGGACAGGGCCCCTACGAGCAGTACTTC.

The CDR3 protein is CASSLAVKGIEKLFF. CDR3 nucleotides: TGTGCCAGCAGCTTAGCTGTGAAGGGAATTGAAAAACTGTTTTTT. The chain links TRBV7-2 to TRBJ1-4; D remains ambiguous. This CDR3 contains 15 residues. Germline assignment: CDR1 SGHTA and CDR2 FQGNSA. Deletions cut 0 bases from V and 7 bases from J, with 12 bases between.

The chain recombines TRBV7-9 with TRBJ1-5; D remains unclear. V lost 5 bases and J 5 bases, leaving 10 bases between the germline ends. This CDR3 contains 13 residues. Looked up from germline, CDR1 is SEHNR and CDR2 is FQNEAQ (reference sequence). The CDR3 region is CASSPAFDQPQHF. For the CDR3, the DNA is TGTGCCAGCAGCCCCGCGTTCGATCAGCCCCAGCATTTT. The entire variable domain, with the rest obtained from reference TRBV7-9 and TRBJ1-5, is as follows: DTGVSQNPRHKITKRGQNVTFRCDPISEHNRLYWYRQTLGQGPEFLTYFQNEAQLEKSRLLSDRFSAERPKGSFSTLEIQRTEQGDSAMYLCASSPAFDQPQHFGDGTRLSIL.

This sequence joins TRBV20-1 and TRBJ2-1; D is ambiguous. The length of the CDR3 is 10 residues. Germline V gives CDR1 DFQATT, CDR2 SNEGSKA (reference sequence). V gave up 5 bases and J gave up 7 bases, with 6 bases separating them. CDR3 nucleotide sequence: TGCAGTGCTGCTTATAATGAGCAGTTCTTC. This encodes CSAAYNEQFF.

The chain links TRBV2 to TRBJ1-5; D is unresolved. Trimming took off 4 bases at V and 2 bases at J, with 12 bases between the two ends. Germline V gene lookup returns CDR1 SNHLY and CDR2 FYNNEI. The CDR3 sequence is 15 residues long. For the CDR3, the DNA is TGTGCCAGCAGTGTTGCCTCAGCTGGCAATCAGCCCCAGCATTTT. As protein: CASSVASAGNQPQHF.

The CDR3 here is CASSPGQVGEAFF. CDR3 in DNA: TGTGCCAGCTCACCCGGACAGGTCGGTGAAGCTTTCTTT. The gene calls are TRBV18 and TRBJ1-1; 7 bases align to TRBD1. The CDR3 has 13 amino acids. Germline CDR1 and CDR2: KGHSH and LQKENI. Trimming cost V 3 bases and J 7 bases; bases outside gene matches: 5. The full variable domain, with the rest looked up from reference TRBV18 and TRBJ1-1, is NAGVMQNPRHLVRRRGQEARLRCSPMKGHSHVYWYRQLPEEGLKFMVYLQKENIIDESGMPKERFSAEFPKEGPSILRIQQVVRGDSAAYFCASSPGQVGEAFFGQGTRLTVV.

This clone came up once. This chain connects TRBV19 to TRBJ2-1; TRBD1 agrees at 7 bases. Germline V gene data show CDR1 as LNHDA and CDR2 as SQIVND (reference sequence). V dropped 5 bases and J dropped 8; count of bases not matched to a gene: 15. The CDR3 runs to 16 residues. In DNA, the CDR3 is TGTGCCAGTAGTGCCCGGACAGGTTTGGTTGTTGATGAGCAGTTCTTC. Protein: CASSARTGLVVDEQFF.

The DNA for the CDR3 is TGCGCCAGCAGCTTGGATCCCGGGGGGCCTGGAAACACCATATATTTT. Translated: CASSLDPGGPGNTIYF. J is TRBJ1-3 and V is TRBV5-1, with a tentative D call TRBD1 (6 bases). V was shortened by 0 bases and J by 2 bases, with 12 bases between the two germline ends. This CDR3 is built from 16 residues. Germline-derived CDR1 and CDR2 are SGHRS and YFSETQ.

The chain links TRBV7-9 to TRBJ1-4; the match to TRBD1 covers 8 bases. With V trimmed by 1 base and J by 15 bases, 13 bases remained unmatched. Per germline, CDR1 SEHNR and CDR2 FQNEAQ (reference sequence). This CDR3 is 15 amino acids long. The chain's CDR3 is CASSLGGTGMKKVFF. The CDR3 DNA reads as TGTGCCAGCAGCTTAGGTGGGACAGGCATGAAAAAGGTGTTTTTT. Together with reference TRBV7-9 and TRBJ1-4, the CDR3 gives the full variable domain: DTGVSQNPRHKITKRGQNVTFRCDPISEHNRLYWYRQTLGQGPEFLTYFQNEAQLEKSRLLSDRFSAERPKGSFSTLEIQRTEQGDSAMYLCASSLGGTGMKKVFFGSGTQLSVL.

The chain joins TRBV2 to TRBJ2-5, with D maybe TRBD2 (6 bases). The CDR3 covers 15 residues. Germline CDR1 and CDR2: SNHLY and FYNNEI. V lost 1 base and J lost 1, with 10 bases in between. The chain's CDR3 is CASSEDGAGQETQYF. CDR3 nucleotide sequence: TGTGCCAGCAGTGAAGACGGAGCGGGCCAAGAGACCCAGTACTTC.

This clone was counted once. The CDR3 DNA reads TGTGCCAGCAGTTCGGATCCGCATAGACAGCCCCAGCATTTT. As protein: CASSSDPHRQPQHF. The chain combines TRBV6-4 with TRBJ1-5; no reliable D call. CDR3 length: 14 amino acids. V was pared by 5 bases and J by 7 bases, with 15 bases between. Germline V gene lookup returns CDR1 MRHNA and CDR2 SNTAGT.

This clone was counted a few times. The chain employs TRBV18 and TRBJ2-7, with 11 bases fitting TRBD1. CDR3 length: 17 amino acids. The V segment lost 0 bases and the J segment 0 bases; nucleotides outside the gene matches: 4. Germline lookup yields CDR1 KGHSH and CDR2 LQKENI. For the CDR3, the DNA is TGTGCCAGCTCACCACCGGGACAGGGGGTCGGCTCCTACGAGCAGTACTTC. Protein product: CASSPPGQGVGSYEQYF.

The chain combines TRBV7-9 with TRBJ1-2, with a tentative D call TRBD1 (6 bases). The CDR3 length is 14 residues. In germline, CDR1 is SEHNR, CDR2 FQNEAQ (reference sequence). With 0 bases removed from V and 7 bases from J, the gap between germline ends came to 12 bases. The CDR3 DNA sequence: TGTGCCAGCAGCTTAGCTATTTGGACAGTTGGCTACACCTTC. Translated, it gives CASSLAIWTVGYTF.

The rearrangement joins TRBV5-1 to TRBJ1-5; TRBD1 agrees at 7 bases. The V gene end was trimmed by 1 base and the J gene end by 5 bases; junction bases not matched to a gene: 6. The CDR3 has 15 residues. Germline CDR1 SGHRS, CDR2 YFSETQ. The CDR3 DNA reads as TGCGCCAGCAGCTTGAACACAGGGGTTGATCAGCCCCAGCATTTT. Amino acid sequence: CASSLNTGVDQPQHF.

A single count supports this clone. The chain has TRBV7-6 and TRBJ1-1, with D possibly matching TRBD1 (6 bases). The CDR3 has 13 residues. Germline V CDR1 and CDR2: SGHVS, FNYEAQ. The V and J ends lost 5 bases and 5 bases respectively, with 12 bases between them. CDR3 protein: CASSIKQGTEAFF. The CDR3 DNA reads TGTGCCAGCAGCATCAAACAGGGAACTGAAGCTTTCTTT. The variable domain in full, completed from reference TRBV7-6 and TRBJ1-1, reads GAGVSQSPRYKVTKRGQDVALRCDPISGHVSLYWYRQALGQGPEFLTYFNYEAQQDKSGLPNDRFSAERPEGSISTLTIQRTEQRDSAMYRCASSIKQGTEAFFGQGTRLTVV.

V and J are TRBV15 and TRBJ2-5; D is unclear. The CDR3 covers 14 residues. V was clipped by 4 bases and J by 2 bases, with 11 bases between them. CDR1 is LNHNV and CDR2 is YYDKDF in the germline V gene (reference sequence). Here the CDR3 reads CATSIRRVQETQYF. CDR3 in DNA: TGTGCCACCAGCATTCGACGGGTACAAGAGACCCAGTACTTC. The variable domain in full, with the rest retrieved from reference TRBV15 and TRBJ2-5, is DAMVIQNPRYQVTQFGKPVTLSCSQTLNHNVMYWYQQKSSQAPKLLFHYYDKDFNNEADTPDNFQSRRPNTSFCFLDIRSPGLGDTAMYLCATSIRRVQETQYFGPGTRLLVL.

The chain uses TRBV6-1 and TRBJ2-7; 8 bases are a match to TRBD2. V gave up 4 bases and J gave up 6 bases; unmatched junction bases: 5. In germline, CDR1 is MNHNS, CDR2 SASEGT. This CDR3 contains 13 residues. The CDR3 loop reads CASSAAGVREQYF. The CDR3 bases are TGTGCCAGCAGTGCAGCGGGAGTCCGCGAGCAGTACTTC.

This chain joins TRBV9 and TRBJ2-7, with D perhaps matching TRBD1 (6 bases). This CDR3 comprises 14 residues. Between the trimmed V and J ends, which lost 2 bases and 3 bases, there was a span of 12 bases. Per germline, CDR1 SGDLS and CDR2 YYNGEE. The CDR3 spells CASSVWGQSYEQYF. CDR3 DNA sequence: TGTGCCAGCAGCGTTTGGGGACAAAGCTACGAGCAGTACTTC. Full variable domain (rest looked up from reference TRBV9 and TRBJ2-7): DSGVTQTPKHLITATGQRVTLRCSPRSGDLSVYWYQQSLDQGLQFLIQYYNGEERAKGNILERFSAQQFPDLHSELNLSSLELGDSALYFCASSVWGQSYEQYFGPGTRLTVT.

The rearrangement joins TRBV9 to TRBJ2-7; TRBD2 matches at 8 bases. CDR3 size: 13 residues. V lost 5 bases, J lost 3 bases, and 4 bases stayed unmatched. Germline-derived CDR1 and CDR2 are SGDLS and YYNGEE. CDR3 amino acids: CASSAGRGYEQYF. The CDR3 region has the DNA TGTGCCAGCAGTGCCGGGAGGGGCTACGAGCAGTACTTC.

The J gene is TRBJ1-5, the V gene TRBV10-3; maybe TRBD1 (5 bases). Germline loops: CDR1 ENHRY, CDR2 SYGVKD. The V end was cut by 8 bases, the J end by 11 bases, with 10 bases between. The CDR3 contains 10 residues. CDR3 in DNA: TGTGCCATCCCCGGGGGGACCCAGCATTTT. Residues: CAIPGGTQHF.